One TCR beta chain is described in this entry. The antigen is unknown. The data were taken from a study of cytomegalovirus exposure and HLA in healthy donors. V dropped 0 bases and J dropped 4 bases, with 15 bases sitting between them. This CDR3 contains 15 residues. Germline CDR1 and CDR2: GTSNPN and SVGIG (reference sequence). The study ran its PCR with 60 Vbeta and 13 Jbeta primers. Some clones are missing from TCRdb's copy, which holds only in-frame ones; the method was immunoSEQ multiplex PCR. Seen here are about 140,000 clones, roughly 80% observed once, and the top ten hold more than 0.75%. General study findings and limits: In a later analysis, TCR association rates varied by HLA locus: DRB1 most, HLA-C fewest.

Sequencing was done on a sample of PBMCs. This rearrangement joins TRBV30 to TRBJ2-5, with a possible D match to TRBD2 (5 bases). The clonotype comes from a man between 18 and 35 years old in good health and CMV-seronegative. The CDR3 reads CAWSVTGDWRETQYF. CDR3 coding DNA: TGTGCCTGGAGTGTAACCGGGGATTGGAGAGAGACCCAGTACTTC.